Shown below are 19 T cell receptor beta chains from a single sample sequenced in a study of T cell responses to AZD1222 COVID-19 vaccine. TCRdb keeps only in-frame clones here, not all; method: immunoSEQ multiplex PCR. Altogether fewer than 95,000 clones are present, approximately 89% being singletons, with the ten largest covering approximately 5%. The sample in question was peripheral blood, obtained 28 days after the second AZD1222 dose. The source is an adult who received the AZD1222 COVID-19 vaccine.

In this sample, this clone turned up once. The genes are TRBV15 and TRBJ2-1; no reliable D call. Trimming stripped 0 bases from V and 12 bases from J, with 15 bases between. This CDR3 contains 14 residues. Germline V gives CDR1 LNHNV, CDR2 YYDKDF (reference sequence). This CDR3 is CATSRDLQNGVQFF. The CDR3 nucleotides are TGTGCCACCAGCAGAGATCTTCAGAATGGGGTGCAGTTCTTC.

This rearrangement joins TRBV4-1 to TRBJ1-1; 10 nucleotides agree with TRBD1. Germline values: CDR1 MGHRA, CDR2 YSYEKL. The CDR3 runs to 15 residues. V gave up 1 base and J gave up 4 bases; unmatched junction bases: 3. CDR3 amino acids: CASSQGDRGSTEAFF. CDR3 nucleotides: TGCGCCAGCAGCCAAGGGGACAGGGGTAGCACTGAAGCTTTCTTT.

The chain links TRBV9 to TRBJ2-5, with D possibly being TRBD1 (6 bases). The germline gives CDR1 SGDLS, CDR2 YYNGEE. Between the trimmed V and J ends, which lost 0 bases and 3 bases, there was a span of 12 bases. CDR3 size: 15 residues. The CDR3 is CASSVEHRVEETQYF. The DNA of the CDR3 is TGTGCCAGCAGCGTAGAGCACAGGGTAGAAGAGACCCAGTACTTC.

The chain is built from TRBV12-3 or TRBV12-4 and TRBJ2-7; D not resolved. V lost 3 bases to trimming and J lost 4 bases, with 4 bases between them. CDR3 length: 11 amino acids. The CDR3 loop is CASSFVYEQYF. Here the CDR3 DNA reads TGTGCCAGCAGTTTCGTGTACGAGCAGTACTTC.

J is TRBJ1-1 and V is TRBV18; 9 bases are a match to TRBD1. Germline loops: CDR1 KGHSH, CDR2 LQKENI. V gave up 2 bases and J gave up 0 bases; unmatched junction bases: 4. This CDR3 is built from 16 residues. Here the CDR3 reads CASSPGTGPMNTEAFF. The CDR3 DNA is TGTGCCAGCTCACCAGGGACAGGGCCTATGAACACTGAAGCTTTCTTT.

This clone came up once. V is TRBV7-9 and J is TRBJ2-5, with D perhaps matching TRBD1 or TRBD2 (5 bases each). V was clipped by 5 bases and J by 5 bases, with 21 bases between them. Germline loops: CDR1 SEHNR, CDR2 FQNEAQ (reference sequence). This CDR3 has 16 amino acids. CDR3 in DNA: TGTGCCAGCAGCACCTCGAGGGGCAGCGGATCCGAGACCCAGTACTTC. Protein sequence: CASSTSRGSGSETQYF.

This chain uses TRBV7-6 with TRBJ2-7; 8 bases agree with TRBD1. CDR1 and CDR2 (germline): SGHVS, FNYEAQ. V lost 2 bases to trimming and J lost 1 base; unmatched junction nucleotides: 7. The CDR3 runs 16 residues. CDR3 in amino acids: CASSLRGQGDSYEQYF. Written as DNA, the CDR3 is TGTGCCAGCAGCTTAAGAGGACAGGGAGATTCCTACGAGCAGTACTTC.

This clone was found once. As DNA, the CDR3 is TGTGCCAGCAGTCTACACAGGACTGTCAGCTCTGGAAACACCATATATTTT. Amino acids: CASSLHRTVSSGNTIYF. The chain carries TRBV6-6 and TRBJ1-3, with D perhaps matching TRBD1 (5 bases). V lost 5 bases, J lost 0 bases, and 17 bases lay in between. Germline CDR1 reads MNHNY; CDR2 reads SVGAGI (reference sequence). The CDR3 is made up of 17 amino acids.

The chain joins TRBV21-1 to TRBJ1-1. TRBV21-1 is noted as a pseudogene. This CDR3 spans 15 amino acids. CDR3 residues: CASSPNPEGFTEAFF. DNA for the CDR3: TGTGCCAGCAGCCCCAATCCGGAGGGTTTTACTGAAGCTTTCTTT.

The CDR3 DNA is TGTGCCAGCAGCCAACCGGGACTAGCGGGGGAGAACACAGATACGCAGTATTTT. It codes for CASSQPGLAGENTDTQYF. V usage is TRBV14 and J usage is TRBJ2-3, with 14 bases that match TRBD2. This CDR3 is 18 amino acids long. CDR1 SGHDN and CDR2 FVKESK come from the germline V gene. V lost 2 bases, J lost 2 bases, and 6 bases stayed unmatched.

This sequence joins TRBV5-1 and TRBJ2-6; D remains ambiguous. V lost 1 base and J 1 base, leaving 12 bases between the germline ends. In germline, CDR1 is SGHRS, CDR2 YFSETQ. This CDR3 spans 17 amino acids. The CDR3 loop reads CASSLRSGNSGANVLTF. The CDR3 DNA reads as TGCGCCAGCAGCTTGAGGTCAGGAAATTCTGGGGCCAACGTCCTGACTTTC.

The gene calls are TRBV27 and TRBJ2-7; D is unresolved. CDR1 and CDR2 from the germline V gene are MNHEY and SMNVEV (reference sequence). Trimming removed 5 bases from V and 2 bases from J, with 4 bases in between. The CDR3 covers 11 residues. CDR3 nucleotides: TGTGCCAGCAGTCCTACCTACGAGCAGTACTTC. Translated, it gives CASSPTYEQYF.

CDR3 DNA: TGTGCCGGTCAGACCAGGGGCTATGGCTACACCTTC. It translates to CAGQTRGYGYTF. This chain links TRBV6-5 with TRBJ1-2; weak D call: TRBD1 (6 bases). V shed 11 bases and J shed 4 bases, with 14 bases lying between them. The CDR3 length is 12 residues. The germline V gene encodes CDR1 MNHEY and CDR2 SVGAGI.

J is TRBJ2-1 and V is TRBV7-7, with TRBD2 as a possible D gene (5 bases). The germline gives CDR1 SSHAT, CDR2 FNYEAQ (reference sequence). The CDR3 contains 15 residues. Trimming took off 5 bases at V and 7 bases at J, with 18 bases between the two ends. For the CDR3, the DNA is TGTGCCAGCAGCCAGGATGGCAGGCCGGGGAATGAGCAGTTCTTC. It translates to CASSQDGRPGNEQFF.

The rearrangement links TRBV9 to TRBJ1-2; D is perhaps TRBD1 (6 bases). The CDR3 totals 13 residues. V gave up 3 bases and J gave up 4 bases, with 10 bases separating them. CDR1 and CDR2 (germline): SGDLS, YYNGEE. The DNA for the CDR3 is TGTGCCAGCAGCGCAGACAGGTCCTATGGCTACACCTTC. Its protein product is CASSADRSYGYTF. The full variable domain, with the rest looked up from reference TRBV9 and TRBJ1-2, is DSGVTQTPKHLITATGQRVTLRCSPRSGDLSVYWYQQSLDQGLQFLIQYYNGEERAKGNILERFSAQQFPDLHSELNLSSLELGDSALYFCASSADRSYGYTFGSGTRLTVV.

The CDR3 region is CASSPTPPGQSADEQFF. For the CDR3, the DNA is TGCGCCAGCAGCCCGACCCCCCCGGGACAGAGTGCTGATGAGCAGTTCTTC. J is TRBJ2-1 and V is TRBV5-1; the match to TRBD1 covers 7 bases. Per germline, CDR1 SGHRS and CDR2 YFSETQ. The CDR3 is 17 residues long. The V and J ends lost 4 bases and 8 bases, in that order; junction bases with no gene match: 18. The whole variable domain, remainder taken from reference TRBV5-1 and TRBJ2-1, is KAGVTQTPRYLIKTRGQQVTLSCSPISGHRSVSWYQQTPGQGLQFLFEYFSETQRNKGNFPGRFSGRQFSNSRSEMNVSTLELGDSALYLCASSPTPPGQSADEQFFGPGTRLTVL.

The rearrangement links TRBV13 to TRBJ1-6; D gene ambiguous. CDR3 length equals 17 residues. CDR1 PRHDT and CDR2 FYEKMQ come from the germline V gene (reference sequence). Trimming removed 1 base at V and 2 bases at J, with 12 bases between. CDR3 sequence reads: CASSLAPPGTYNSPLHF. The CDR3 DNA reads TGTGCCAGCAGCTTAGCCCCCCCTGGCACCTATAATTCACCCCTCCACTTT.

In this sample, this clone turned up a few times. The rearrangement links TRBV4-2 to TRBJ2-5, with TRBD2 matching over 8 bases. Germline CDR1 is LGHNA and CDR2 is YNFKEQ. V shed 2 bases, J shed 5 bases, and the junction held 4 bases outside the gene matches. The CDR3 has 14 amino acids. The CDR3 nucleotides read TGTGCCAGCAGCCAACGCTCGGGAGGGGAGACCCAGTACTTC. Translation gives CASSQRSGGETQYF.

The J gene is TRBJ1-5, the V gene TRBV7-2; D is undetermined. The germline V gene encodes CDR1 SGHTA and CDR2 FQGNSA. Trimming took 0 bases from V and 7 from J, leaving 7 bases between them. The CDR3 extends over 13 amino acids. The DNA of the CDR3 is TGTGCCAGCAGCTTAGCCCCGCGACAGCCCCAGCATTTT. Amino acids: CASSLAPRQPQHF.